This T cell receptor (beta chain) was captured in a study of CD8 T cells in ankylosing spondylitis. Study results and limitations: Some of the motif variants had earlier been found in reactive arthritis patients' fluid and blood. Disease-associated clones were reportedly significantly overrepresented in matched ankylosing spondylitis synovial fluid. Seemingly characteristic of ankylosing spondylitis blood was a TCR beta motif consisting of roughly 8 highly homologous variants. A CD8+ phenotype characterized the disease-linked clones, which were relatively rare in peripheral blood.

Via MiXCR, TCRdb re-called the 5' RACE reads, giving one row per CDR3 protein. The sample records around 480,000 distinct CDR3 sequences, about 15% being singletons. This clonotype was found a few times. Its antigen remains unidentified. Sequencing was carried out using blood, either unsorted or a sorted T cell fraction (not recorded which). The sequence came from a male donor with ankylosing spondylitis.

CDR3 region: CATRSPVEGRNQPQHF. CDR3 nucleotides: TGTGCCACCAGAAGCCCGGTAGAAGGACGCAATCAGCCCCAGCATTTT. The chain employs TRBV15 and TRBJ1-5; D ambiguous. CDR1 is LNHNV, CDR2 YYDKDF, per germline (reference sequence). The CDR3 is 16 amino acids. The ends were cut back, 6 bases at V and 2 bases at J, with 17 bases in the middle. Complete variable domain (other parts from reference TRBV15 and TRBJ1-5): DAMVIQNPRYQVTQFGKPVTLSCSQTLNHNVMYWYQQKSSQAPKLLFHYYDKDFNNEADTPDNFQSRRPNTSFCFLDIRSPGLGDTAMYLCATRSPVEGRNQPQHFGDGTRLSIL.